One sample yielded the 10 T cell receptor beta chains listed below, sequenced in a study of Ad26.COV2.S vaccination and SARS-CoV-2 variants (dated by TCRdb to the early 2020s). Libraries were prepared through the immunoSEQ multiplex PCR assay. TCRdb stores this immuneACCESS table with in-frame sequences only. Part of the clones is absent; in the studies checked, under half of the shortfall reflects unresolved V genes, and no reason is known for the rest. The sample has around 350,000 clones on record, approximately 81% of them singletons. The leading ten clones occupy 3% to 4% of the sample. Taken with the paper, the label for treatment or condition translates to: roughly 20 received Ad26.COV2.S at low or high dose, single or two shots; five or six received placebo; per-sample allocation not given. Repertoires of vaccine and placebo recipients were sequenced from samples taken on day 63 after the first injection.

The sample consisted of peripheral blood, taken in a trial of Ad26.COV2.S vaccine versus placebo. The receptors were sampled from a person aged 18-60 years who received the Ad26.COV2.S COVID-19 vaccine or a placebo.

The chain carries TRBV6-5 and TRBJ1-4, with 8 bases matching TRBD1. This CDR3 comprises 15 residues. J gave up 6 bases and V 0 bases, and 3 bases lay outside the gene matches. Germline loops: CDR1 MNHEY, CDR2 SVGAGI. CDR3 nucleotides: TGTGCCAGCAGTTACTCGGACAGGGCTTATGAAAAACTGTTTTTT. Translating it yields CASSYSDRAYEKLFF.

CDR3 in amino acids: CASSLTGAYNEQFF. The CDR3 DNA sequence: TGTGCCAGCAGCTTGACAGGGGCCTACAATGAGCAGTTCTTC. The rearrangement links TRBV5-4 to TRBJ2-1; 7 bases match TRBD1. Germline V gene lookup returns CDR1 SGHNT and CDR2 YYREEE (reference sequence). Trimming removed 1 base from V and 2 bases from J; junction bases left unmatched: 0. This CDR3 region has 14 residues. The complete variable domain, with remaining parts taken from reference TRBV5-4 and TRBJ2-1, reads ETGVTQSPTHLIKTRGQQVTLRCSSQSGHNTVSWYQQALGQGPQFIFQYYREEENGRGNFPPRFSGLQFPNYSSELNVNALELDDSALYLCASSLTGAYNEQFFGPGTRLTVL.

J is TRBJ2-7 and V is TRBV11-2, with 7 bases aligning to TRBD1. Germline V lookup: CDR1 SGHAT, CDR2 FQNNGV. The CDR3 loop spans 15 amino acids. With 5 bases clipped from V and 2 bases from J, the junction kept 9 bases outside the gene matches. The CDR3 DNA follows: TGTGCCAGCAGCCCACGGACAGGAGAAACCTACGAGCAGTACTTC. This sequence encodes CASSPRTGETYEQYF.

CDR3 nucleotides: TGTGCCAGCAGTTTAGACCACGGGACGGCTGTAAAACTGTTTTTT. Translating gives CASSLDHGTAVKLFF. The chain employs TRBV28 and TRBJ1-4, with D perhaps TRBD1 (5 bases). Trimming cost V 2 bases and J 10 bases, with 17 bases left between them. The CDR3 extends over 15 amino acids. Germline loops: CDR1 MDHEN, CDR2 SYDVKM.

The chain carries TRBV7-2 and TRBJ2-3; a possible D gene is TRBD1 (6 bases). CDR1 and CDR2 (germline): SGHTA, FQGNSA. The V gene lost 3 bases and the J gene lost 4 bases, with 8 bases spanning the gap. The CDR3 sequence is 13 residues long. In nucleotides, the CDR3 is TGTGCCAGCAGCTTTAAGGGGGCAGATACGCAGTATTTT. It yields the protein CASSFKGADTQYF. Full variable domain (rest looked up from reference TRBV7-2 and TRBJ2-3): GAGVSQSPSNKVTEKGKDVELRCDPISGHTALYWYRQSLGQGLEFLIYFQGNSAPDKSGLPSDRFSAERTGGSVSTLTIQRTQQEDSAVYLCASSFKGADTQYFGPGTRLTVL.

The genes are TRBV19 and TRBJ2-1, with D possibly TRBD2 on 5 matching bases. There are 13 residues in the CDR3. V dropped 3 bases and J dropped 12 bases, with 15 bases sitting between them. Germline assignment: CDR1 LNHDA and CDR2 SQIVND (reference sequence). The CDR3: CASSILRGQPQFF. CDR3 bases: TGTGCCAGTAGTATTTTAAGAGGGCAGCCGCAGTTCTTC.

The DNA of the CDR3 is TGTGCCAGCAGCGAACAGGGCCTGAACACTGAAGCTTTCTTT. It codes for CASSEQGLNTEAFF. V gene TRBV7-2 combines with J gene TRBJ1-1, with D possibly matching TRBD1 (6 bases). Germline V gene data show CDR1 as SGHTA and CDR2 as FQGNSA. This CDR3 has 14 amino acids. V was cut by 5 bases and J by 0 bases, with 10 bases left in between.

The rearrangement links TRBV5-5 to TRBJ1-6; D remains ambiguous. Trimming shortened V by 1 base and J by 3 bases, and 8 bases separated the two germline ends. Germline V CDR1 and CDR2: SGHKS, YYEKEE (reference sequence). This CDR3 comprises 15 residues. The CDR3: CASSLQEGYNSPLHF. CDR3 nucleotides: TGTGCCAGCAGCTTGCAGGAGGGCTATAATTCACCCCTCCACTTT. The whole variable domain, filled in from reference TRBV5-5 and TRBJ1-6, reads DAGVTQSPTHLIKTRGQQVTLRCSPISGHKSVSWYQQVLGQGPQFIFQYYEKEERGRGNFPDRFSARQFPNYSSELNVNALLLGDSALYLCASSLQEGYNSPLHFGNGTRLTVT.

This rearrangement joins TRBV6-2 or TRBV6-3 to TRBJ1-2; 8 nucleotides line up with TRBD1. V shed 3 bases and J 4 bases; nucleotides not matched to a gene: 13. The CDR3 runs to 17 residues. The germline V gene has CDR1 MNHEY and CDR2 SVGEGT. The CDR3 spells CASSYKGGGQGAYGYTF. CDR3 nucleotide sequence: TGTGCCAGCAGTTATAAAGGGGGAGGACAGGGCGCCTATGGCTACACCTTC.

The rearrangement joins TRBV19 to TRBJ2-7; D tentatively reads TRBD1 or TRBD2 (5 bases each). Per germline, CDR1 LNHDA and CDR2 SQIVND (reference sequence). This CDR3 has 16 residues. Trimming removed 5 bases at V and 0 bases at J, with 17 bases between. The CDR3 sequence is CASSLTGPPSSYEQYF. The CDR3 DNA reads TGTGCCAGTAGTCTGACGGGACCCCCCAGCTCCTACGAGCAGTACTTC.